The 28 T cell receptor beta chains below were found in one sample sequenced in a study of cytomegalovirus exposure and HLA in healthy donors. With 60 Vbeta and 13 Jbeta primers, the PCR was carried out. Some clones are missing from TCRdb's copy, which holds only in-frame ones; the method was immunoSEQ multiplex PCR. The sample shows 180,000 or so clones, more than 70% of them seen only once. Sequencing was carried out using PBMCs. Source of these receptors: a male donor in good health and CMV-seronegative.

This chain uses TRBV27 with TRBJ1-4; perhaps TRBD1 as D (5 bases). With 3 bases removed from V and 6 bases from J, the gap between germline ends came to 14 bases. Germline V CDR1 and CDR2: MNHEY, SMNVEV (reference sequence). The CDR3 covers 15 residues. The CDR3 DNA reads TGTGCCAGCAGTTTTCGGGAGGGACCCTATGAAAAACTGTTTTTT. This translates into CASSFREGPYEKLFF.

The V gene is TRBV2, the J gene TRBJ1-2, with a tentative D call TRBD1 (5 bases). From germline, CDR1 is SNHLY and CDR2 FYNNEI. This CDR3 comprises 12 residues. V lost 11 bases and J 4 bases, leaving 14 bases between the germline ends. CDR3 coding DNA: TGTGCCGGGTTAGGGGTTTCCTATGGCTACACCTTC. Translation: CAGLGVSYGYTF.

The CDR3 DNA is TGTGCCAGCAGCTTATTGGTGGGGGGGCAAGAGACCCAGTACTTC. It yields the protein CASSLLVGGQETQYF. This rearrangement joins TRBV7-8 to TRBJ2-5; 7 positions agree with TRBD2. This CDR3 spans 15 amino acids. Germline loops: CDR1 SGHVS, CDR2 FQNEAQ. V shed 2 bases and J 2 bases; nucleotides not matched to a gene: 5.

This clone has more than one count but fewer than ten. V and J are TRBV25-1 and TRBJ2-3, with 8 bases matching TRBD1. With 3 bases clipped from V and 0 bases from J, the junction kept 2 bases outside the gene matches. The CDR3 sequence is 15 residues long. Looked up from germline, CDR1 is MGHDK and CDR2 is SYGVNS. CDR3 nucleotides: TGTGCCAGCAGTGACTGGACAGGGAGCACAGATACGCAGTATTTT. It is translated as CASSDWTGSTDTQYF. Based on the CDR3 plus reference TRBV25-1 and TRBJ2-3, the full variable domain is EADIYQTPRYLVIGTGKKITLECSQTMGHDKMYWYQQDPGMELHLIHYSYGVNSTEKGDLSSESTVSRIRTEHFPLTLESARPSHTSQYLCASSDWTGSTDTQYFGPGTRLTVL.

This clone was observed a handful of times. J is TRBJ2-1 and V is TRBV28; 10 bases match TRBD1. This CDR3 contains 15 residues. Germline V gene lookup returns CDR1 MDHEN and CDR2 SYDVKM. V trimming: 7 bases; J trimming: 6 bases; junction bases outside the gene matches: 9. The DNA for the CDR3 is TGTGCCAGCATCCTTGGACAGGGGGGATCCAATGAGCAGTTCTTC. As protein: CASILGQGGSNEQFF.

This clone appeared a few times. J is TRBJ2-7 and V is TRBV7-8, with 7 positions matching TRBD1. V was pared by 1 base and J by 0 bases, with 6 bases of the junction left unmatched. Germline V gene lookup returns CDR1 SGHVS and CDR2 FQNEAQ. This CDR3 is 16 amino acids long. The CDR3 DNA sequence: TGTGCCAGCAGCTTAGACAGGGACAGTTACTCCTACGAGCAGTACTTC. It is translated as CASSLDRDSYSYEQYF.

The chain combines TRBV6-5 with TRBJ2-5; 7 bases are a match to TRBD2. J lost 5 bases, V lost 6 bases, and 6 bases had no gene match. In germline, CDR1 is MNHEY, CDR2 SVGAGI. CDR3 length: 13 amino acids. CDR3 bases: TGTGCCAGCAGCCGCGGGAGAGTCGAGACCCAGTACTTC. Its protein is CASSRGRVETQYF.

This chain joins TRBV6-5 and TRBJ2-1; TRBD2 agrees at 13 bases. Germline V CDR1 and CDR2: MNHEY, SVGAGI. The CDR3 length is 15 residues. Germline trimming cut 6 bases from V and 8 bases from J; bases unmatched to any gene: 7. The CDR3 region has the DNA TGTGCCAGCAGCCCACTAGCGGGAGGGCCGGATGAGCAGTTCTTC. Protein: CASSPLAGGPDEQFF.

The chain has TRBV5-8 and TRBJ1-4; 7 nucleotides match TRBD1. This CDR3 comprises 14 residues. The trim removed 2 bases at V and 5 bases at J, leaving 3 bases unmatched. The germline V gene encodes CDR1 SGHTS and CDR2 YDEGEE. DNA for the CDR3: TGTGCCAGCAGCTTACGGGACAGAAATGAAAAACTGTTTTTT. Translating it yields CASSLRDRNEKLFF.

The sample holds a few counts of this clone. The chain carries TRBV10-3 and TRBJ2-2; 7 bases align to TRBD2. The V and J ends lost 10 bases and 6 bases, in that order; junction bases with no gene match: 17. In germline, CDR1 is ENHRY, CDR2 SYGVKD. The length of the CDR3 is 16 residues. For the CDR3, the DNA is TGTGCCACAGGCATCCCCCTGGGAGGGTCTCCCGGGGAGCTGTTTTTT. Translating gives CATGIPLGGSPGELFF.

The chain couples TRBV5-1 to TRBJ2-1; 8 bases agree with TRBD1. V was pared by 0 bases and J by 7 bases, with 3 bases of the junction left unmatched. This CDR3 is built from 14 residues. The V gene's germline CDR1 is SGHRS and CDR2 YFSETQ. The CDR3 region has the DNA TGCGCCAGCAGCTTGGCAGGGGGCCAAAATGAGCAGTTCTTC. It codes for CASSLAGGQNEQFF. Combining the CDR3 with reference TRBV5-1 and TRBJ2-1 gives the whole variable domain KAGVTQTPRYLIKTRGQQVTLSCSPISGHRSVSWYQQTPGQGLQFLFEYFSETQRNKGNFPGRFSGRQFSNSRSEMNVSTLELGDSALYLCASSLAGGQNEQFFGPGTRLTVL.

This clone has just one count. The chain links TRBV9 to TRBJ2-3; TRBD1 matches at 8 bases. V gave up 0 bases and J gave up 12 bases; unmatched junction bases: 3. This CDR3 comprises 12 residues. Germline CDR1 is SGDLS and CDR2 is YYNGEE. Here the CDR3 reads CASSVEGQVQYF. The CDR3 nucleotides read TGTGCCAGCAGCGTAGAGGGACAGGTTCAGTATTTT.

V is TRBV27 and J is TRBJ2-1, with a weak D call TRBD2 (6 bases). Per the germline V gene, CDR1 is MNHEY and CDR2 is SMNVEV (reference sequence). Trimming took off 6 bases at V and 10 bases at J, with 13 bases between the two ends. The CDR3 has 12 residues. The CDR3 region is CASSSTREEQFF. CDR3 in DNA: TGTGCCAGCAGCTCGACCCGGGAGGAGCAGTTCTTC.

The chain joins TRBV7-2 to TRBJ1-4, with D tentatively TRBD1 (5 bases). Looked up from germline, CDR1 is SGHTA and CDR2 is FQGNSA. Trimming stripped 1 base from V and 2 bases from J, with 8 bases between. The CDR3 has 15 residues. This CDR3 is CASSLVGGTNEKLFF. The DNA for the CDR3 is TGTGCCAGCAGCTTAGTGGGGGGGACTAATGAAAAACTGTTTTTT.

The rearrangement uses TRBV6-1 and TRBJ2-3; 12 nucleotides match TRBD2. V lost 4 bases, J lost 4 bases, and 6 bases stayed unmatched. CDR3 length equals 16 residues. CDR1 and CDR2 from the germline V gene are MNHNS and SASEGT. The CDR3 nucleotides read TGTGCCAGCAGTGCCACTAGCGGGGGGATCGCAGATACGCAGTATTTT. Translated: CASSATSGGIADTQYF.

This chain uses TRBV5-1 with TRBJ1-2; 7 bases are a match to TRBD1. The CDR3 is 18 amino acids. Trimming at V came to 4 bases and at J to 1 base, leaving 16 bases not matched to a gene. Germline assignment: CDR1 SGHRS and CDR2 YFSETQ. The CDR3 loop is CASSGAVTGSWSNYGYTF. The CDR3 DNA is TGCGCCAGCAGCGGGGCAGTGACAGGGTCGTGGAGTAACTATGGCTACACCTTC.

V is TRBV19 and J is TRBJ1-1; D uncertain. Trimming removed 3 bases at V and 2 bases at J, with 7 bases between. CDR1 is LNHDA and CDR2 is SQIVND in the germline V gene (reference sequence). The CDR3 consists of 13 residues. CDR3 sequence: CASSIQVNTEAFF. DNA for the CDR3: TGTGCCAGTAGTATCCAGGTAAACACTGAAGCTTTCTTT.

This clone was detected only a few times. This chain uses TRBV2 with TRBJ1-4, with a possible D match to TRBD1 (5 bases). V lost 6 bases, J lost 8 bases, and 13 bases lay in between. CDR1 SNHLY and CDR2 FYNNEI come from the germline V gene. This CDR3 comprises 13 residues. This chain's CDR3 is CASRPRVGEKLFF. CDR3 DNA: TGTGCCAGCAGACCCAGGGTGGGGGAAAAACTGTTTTTT.

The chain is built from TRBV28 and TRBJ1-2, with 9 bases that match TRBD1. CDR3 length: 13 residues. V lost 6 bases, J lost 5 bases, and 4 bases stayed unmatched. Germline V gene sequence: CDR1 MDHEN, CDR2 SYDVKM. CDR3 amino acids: CASSTGTGYGYTF. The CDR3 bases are TGTGCCAGCAGCACGGGGACAGGGTATGGCTACACCTTC.

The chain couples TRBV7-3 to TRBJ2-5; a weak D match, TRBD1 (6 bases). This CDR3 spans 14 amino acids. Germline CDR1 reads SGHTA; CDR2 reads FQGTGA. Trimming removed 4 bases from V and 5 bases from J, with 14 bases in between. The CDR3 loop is CASSSLTGSETQYF. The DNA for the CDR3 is TGTGCCAGCAGCTCCCTTACAGGGTCGGAGACCCAGTACTTC.

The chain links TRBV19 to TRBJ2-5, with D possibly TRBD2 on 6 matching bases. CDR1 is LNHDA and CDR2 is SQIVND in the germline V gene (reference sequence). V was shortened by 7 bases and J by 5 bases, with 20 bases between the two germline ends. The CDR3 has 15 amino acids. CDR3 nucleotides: TGTGCCAGTACAAGATACTTCCAGGGACTGGAGACCCAGTACTTC. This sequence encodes CASTRYFQGLETQYF.

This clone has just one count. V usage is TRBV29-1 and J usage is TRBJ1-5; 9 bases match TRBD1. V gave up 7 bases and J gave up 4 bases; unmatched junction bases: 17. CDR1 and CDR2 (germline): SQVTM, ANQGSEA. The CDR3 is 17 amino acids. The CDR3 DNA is TGCAGCGGGAAAATTACCGGGACAGGGAATGAAAATCAGCCCCAGCATTTT. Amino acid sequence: CSGKITGTGNENQPQHF.

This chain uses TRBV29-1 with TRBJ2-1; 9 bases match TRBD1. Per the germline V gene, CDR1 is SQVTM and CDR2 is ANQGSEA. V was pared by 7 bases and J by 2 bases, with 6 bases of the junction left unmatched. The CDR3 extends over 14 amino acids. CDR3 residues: CSAKDRGPYNEQFF. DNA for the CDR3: TGCAGCGCTAAGGACAGGGGACCCTACAATGAGCAGTTCTTC.

The CDR3 loop reads CASSLKVLATADTQYF. The CDR3 nucleotides read TGCGCCAGCAGCTTGAAGGTTCTAGCTACGGCAGATACGCAGTATTTT. The rearrangement joins TRBV5-1 to TRBJ2-3; TRBD2 is a possible D gene (5 bases). Germline CDR1 is SGHRS and CDR2 is YFSETQ. The CDR3 is 16 residues long. The ends were cut back, 1 base at V and 4 bases at J, with 16 bases in the middle.

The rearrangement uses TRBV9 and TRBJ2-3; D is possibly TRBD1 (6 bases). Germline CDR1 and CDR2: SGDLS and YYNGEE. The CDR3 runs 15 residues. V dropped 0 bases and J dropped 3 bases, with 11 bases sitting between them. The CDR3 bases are TGTGCCAGCAGCGTAGGGACAGTATTAACAGATACGCAGTATTTT. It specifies CASSVGTVLTDTQYF.

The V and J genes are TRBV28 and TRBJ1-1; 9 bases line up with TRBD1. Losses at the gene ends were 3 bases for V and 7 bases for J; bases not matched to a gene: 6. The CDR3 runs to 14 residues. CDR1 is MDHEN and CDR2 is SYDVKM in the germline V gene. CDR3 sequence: CASSFGDREGEAFF. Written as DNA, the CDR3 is TGTGCCAGCAGTTTTGGGGACAGGGAAGGTGAAGCTTTCTTT.

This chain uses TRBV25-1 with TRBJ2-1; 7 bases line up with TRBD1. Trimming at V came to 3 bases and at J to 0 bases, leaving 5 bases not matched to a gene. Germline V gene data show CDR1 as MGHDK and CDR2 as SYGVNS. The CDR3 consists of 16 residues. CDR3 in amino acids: CASSDPDRSSYNEQFF. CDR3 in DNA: TGTGCCAGCAGTGATCCGGACAGGAGCTCCTACAATGAGCAGTTCTTC.

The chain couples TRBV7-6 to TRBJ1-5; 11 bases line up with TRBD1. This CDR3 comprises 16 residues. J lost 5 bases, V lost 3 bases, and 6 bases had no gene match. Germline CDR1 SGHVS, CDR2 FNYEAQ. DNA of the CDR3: TGTGCCAGCAGCTTGGAAGGACAGGGGGCAGATCAGCCCCAGCATTTT. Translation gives CASSLEGQGADQPQHF.